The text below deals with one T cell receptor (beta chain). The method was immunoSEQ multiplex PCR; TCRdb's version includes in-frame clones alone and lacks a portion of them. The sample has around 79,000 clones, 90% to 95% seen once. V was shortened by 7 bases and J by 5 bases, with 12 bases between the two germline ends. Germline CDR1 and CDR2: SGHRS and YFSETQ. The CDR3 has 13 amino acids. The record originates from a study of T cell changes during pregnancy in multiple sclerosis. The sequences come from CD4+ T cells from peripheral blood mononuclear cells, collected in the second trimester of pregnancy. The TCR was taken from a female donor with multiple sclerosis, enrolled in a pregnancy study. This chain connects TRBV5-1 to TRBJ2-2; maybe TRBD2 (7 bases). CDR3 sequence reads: CASGGAGTGELFF. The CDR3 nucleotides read TGCGCCAGCGGGGGGGCCGGAACCGGGGAGCTGTTTTTT. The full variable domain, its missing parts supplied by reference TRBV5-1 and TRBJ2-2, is KAGVTQTPRYLIKTRGQQVTLSCSPISGHRSVSWYQQTPGQGLQFLFEYFSETQRNKGNFPGRFSGRQFSNSRSEMNVSTLELGDSALYLCASGGAGTGELFFGEGSRLTVL.